The clone carrying this TCR beta chain was detected a few times. The target antigen is unknown. CDR3 length equals 13 residues. The germline V gene has CDR1 SGHAT and CDR2 FQNNGV. V was trimmed by 3 bases and J by 5 bases, leaving 11 bases between them. The sample originates from a study of T-cell reconstitution after alpha-beta-depleted transplantation in children. Preparing the TCRbeta library involved the use of unique molecular identifiers. TCRdb re-called the PCR reads through MiXCR, storing one row per CDR3 protein. Here the sample spans 600,000 to 800,000 distinct CDR3 sequences, approximately 14% being singletons. Study-level results: T-cell numbers and diversity, one year after transplant, stemmed largely from T cells that were newly produced. The origin of alpha-beta T cells about two months after transplant was reportedly several hundred expanded graft clones. Some patients showed high day-60 TCRbeta diversity, which derived from surviving recipient T cells and thymic progenitors.

This TCR was recovered from a girl aged 2 to 9 with congenital amegakaryocytic thrombocytopenia, due to receive a stem cell transplant. V usage is TRBV11-2 and J usage is TRBJ2-7; perhaps TRBD2 as D (6 bases). Here the sequenced sample was PBMCs, taken before TCRalphabeta/CD19-depleted stem cell transplant. The CDR3 loop is CASSFKWEDEQYF. CDR3 in DNA: TGTGCCAGCAGCTTTAAGTGGGAGGACGAGCAGTACTTC.